What follows are 28 T cell receptor beta chains derived from one specimen sequenced in a study of cytomegalovirus exposure and HLA in healthy donors. Vbeta (60) and Jbeta (13) primers were used in the PCR. Sequenced by immunoSEQ multiplex PCR; TCRdb stores in-frame clones only, minus some. The table records some 81,000 clones, about 69% of them present only once. Sequenced input: PBMCs. The source is a middle-aged woman in good health and CMV-seropositive.

The rearrangement uses TRBV2 and TRBJ1-1; TRBD1 agrees at 8 bases. Germline assignment: CDR1 SNHLY and CDR2 FYNNEI. V was clipped by 5 bases and J by 4 bases; unmatched bases: 6. The CDR3 runs 14 residues. The CDR3 DNA sequence: TGTGCCAGCAGTACGCAGGGGGCGACCACTGAAGCTTTCTTT. Translation: CASSTQGATTEAFF.

The V call is TRBV2, the J call TRBJ1-3, with 8 bases lining up with TRBD1. Trimming at V came to 7 bases and at J to 2 bases, leaving 10 bases not matched to a gene. The CDR3 runs to 16 residues. Germline CDR1 is SNHLY and CDR2 is FYNNEI. The CDR3 loop is CASKLETGATGNTIYF. The CDR3 nucleotides read TGTGCCAGCAAGTTAGAGACAGGGGCCACTGGAAACACCATATATTTT.

The chain couples TRBV28 to TRBJ1-4; D is undetermined. The CDR3 runs to 18 residues. Germline lookup yields CDR1 MDHEN and CDR2 SYDVKM. The germline V and J ends were trimmed by 5 bases and 4 bases, with 23 bases remaining between them. CDR3 amino acids: CASSPAAGSGSINEKLFF. CDR3 DNA: TGTGCCAGCAGTCCTGCTGCCGGATCAGGAAGTATTAATGAAAAACTGTTTTTT.

This clone was observed a few times. V and J are TRBV4-1 and TRBJ2-6, with TRBD2 identical over 8 bases. Losses at the gene ends were 6 bases for V and 0 bases for J; bases not matched to a gene: 7. Germline V CDR1 and CDR2: MGHRA, YSYEKL. The CDR3 runs to 17 residues. CDR3 residues: CASRLAGQISGANVLTF. CDR3 in DNA: TGCGCCAGCAGATTAGCGGGGCAAATCTCTGGGGCCAACGTCCTGACTTTC.

This clone turned up a few times. The rearrangement uses TRBV5-1 and TRBJ1-2; weak D call: TRBD1 (5 bases). The CDR3 extends over 14 amino acids. The V gene lost 4 bases and the J gene lost 4 bases, with 14 bases spanning the gap. The germline V gene encodes CDR1 SGHRS and CDR2 YFSETQ. CDR3 nucleotides: TGCGCCAGCAGCGCGGACCTGGGGGGCTATGGCTACACCTTC. Amino acid sequence: CASSADLGGYGYTF.

This chain links TRBV18 with TRBJ1-5, with D perhaps matching TRBD1 (6 bases). Germline lookup yields CDR1 KGHSH and CDR2 LQKENI. Trimming took 5 bases from V and 5 from J, leaving 10 bases between them. The CDR3 contains 13 residues. The CDR3 protein is CASSIAGDQPQHF. The CDR3 DNA is TGTGCCAGCTCAATAGCAGGGGATCAGCCCCAGCATTTT. Variable domain in full (rest from reference TRBV18 and TRBJ1-5): NAGVMQNPRHLVRRRGQEARLRCSPMKGHSHVYWYRQLPEEGLKFMVYLQKENIIDESGMPKERFSAEFPKEGPSILRIQQVVRGDSAAYFCASSIAGDQPQHFGDGTRLSIL.

The CDR3 loop is CASSSPGQAEESGNTIYF. In DNA form, the CDR3 reads TGTGCCAGCAGCTCCCCGGGACAGGCAGAGGAATCTGGAAACACCATATATTTT. The chain links TRBV7-9 to TRBJ1-3, with TRBD1 identical over 8 bases. The CDR3 spans 18 residues. The junction had 12 bases not matched to a gene; V was cut back by 4 bases and J by 1 base. Germline V CDR1 and CDR2: SEHNR, FQNEAQ (reference sequence).

This chain joins TRBV29-1 and TRBJ2-3; 7 positions match TRBD2. Germline V gene lookup returns CDR1 SQVTM and CDR2 ANQGSEA. CDR3 length: 15 residues. The junction had 10 bases not matched to a gene; V was cut back by 5 bases and J by 2 bases. CDR3 protein: CSVSPTSAFTDTQYF. The CDR3 nucleotides are TGCAGCGTTTCGCCCACTAGCGCCTTCACAGATACGCAGTATTTT.

This sequence joins TRBV11-2 and TRBJ2-7; 16 bases fit TRBD2. With V trimmed by 3 bases and J by 0 bases, 5 bases remained unmatched. Germline V CDR1 and CDR2: SGHAT, FQNNGV. The CDR3 length is 18 residues. In DNA form, the CDR3 reads TGTGCCAGCAGCTTGGGGACTAGCGGGGGGGATGTCTCCTACGAGCAGTACTTC. The encoded protein is CASSLGTSGGDVSYEQYF.

The chain links TRBV6-5 to TRBJ2-2; a possible D gene is TRBD2 (6 bases). The CDR3 spans 16 residues. The V end was cut by 0 bases, the J end by 1 base, with 9 bases between. Germline V gene sequence: CDR1 MNHEY, CDR2 SVGAGI. The CDR3 DNA reads as TGTGCCAGCAGTTACTCGATGGGAGGGAACACCGGGGAGCTGTTTTTT. This codes for CASSYSMGGNTGELFF.

The chain recombines TRBV25-1 with TRBJ2-4, with D perhaps matching TRBD1 (6 bases). The CDR3 length is 14 residues. Germline V gene lookup returns CDR1 MGHDK and CDR2 SYGVNS. The germline V and J ends were trimmed by 6 bases and 9 bases, with 18 bases remaining between them. The CDR3 DNA sequence: TGTGCCAGCAGGCCGTCGACAGGCGGCTCCATTCAGTACTTC. Translating gives CASRPSTGGSIQYF.

This sequence joins TRBV4-2 and TRBJ2-7, with TRBD1 matching over 12 bases. V was pared by 3 bases and J by 5 bases, with 8 bases of the junction left unmatched. The CDR3 covers 16 residues. Germline lookup yields CDR1 LGHNA and CDR2 YNFKEQ. CDR3 amino acids: CASSQATGQGANEQYF. The DNA for the CDR3 is TGTGCCAGCAGCCAGGCCACGGGACAGGGGGCTAACGAGCAGTACTTC.

This sequence joins TRBV5-1 and TRBJ2-7; 13 nucleotides align to TRBD2. CDR3 length: 16 residues. The V segment lost 0 bases and the J segment 5 bases; nucleotides outside the gene matches: 5. Germline-derived CDR1 and CDR2 are SGHRS and YFSETQ. CDR3 nucleotide sequence: TGCGCCAGCAGCTTGGGGGGGACTAGCGGGATTGACGAGCAGTACTTC. It encodes CASSLGGTSGIDEQYF.

The table lists this clone with a few counts. This rearrangement joins TRBV5-6 to TRBJ2-6; 8 bases are a match to TRBD1. This CDR3 contains 16 residues. J gave up 5 bases and V 4 bases, and 8 bases lay outside the gene matches. Germline V CDR1 and CDR2: SGHDT, YYEEEE. CDR3 nucleotide sequence: TGTGCCAGCAGCCAACAGGACAGGGAGTGGGCCAACGTCCTGACTTTC. Translating gives CASSQQDREWANVLTF.

V is TRBV7-9 and J is TRBJ2-2, with D unresolved. V lost 10 bases and J lost 0, with 12 bases in between. This CDR3 region has 14 residues. Germline V CDR1 and CDR2: SEHNR, FQNEAQ (reference sequence). The CDR3 coding sequence is TGTGCCACCACAACGAACCCGAACACCGGGGAGCTGTTTTTT. This gives the protein CATTTNPNTGELFF.

The chain joins TRBV29-1 to TRBJ1-2; D not certain. Germline CDR1 is SQVTM and CDR2 is ANQGSEA. The CDR3 loop spans 10 amino acids. V was trimmed by 3 bases and J by 4 bases, leaving 3 bases between them. CDR3 loop: CSVDSYGYTF. Here the CDR3 DNA reads TGCAGCGTTGACTCCTATGGCTACACCTTC.

This clone was recorded a few times. Other DNA sequences in this sample translate to the same CDR3. The chain recombines TRBV5-1 with TRBJ1-1; D gene unclear. CDR3 length: 15 residues. The germline gives CDR1 SGHRS, CDR2 YFSETQ. Between the trimmed V and J ends, which lost 0 bases and 0 bases, there was a span of 9 bases. The CDR3: CASSLDGQMNTEAFF. The CDR3 DNA sequence: TGCGCCAGCAGCTTGGATGGGCAGATGAACACTGAAGCTTTCTTT. Drawing the rest from reference TRBV5-1 and TRBJ1-1, the complete variable domain is KAGVTQTPRYLIKTRGQQVTLSCSPISGHRSVSWYQQTPGQGLQFLFEYFSETQRNKGNFPGRFSGRQFSNSRSEMNVSTLELGDSALYLCASSLDGQMNTEAFFGQGTRLTVV.

This sequence joins TRBV5-1 and TRBJ2-5; 8 positions match TRBD1. V lost 2 bases and J lost 2; bases outside the gene matches: 5. CDR1 is SGHRS, CDR2 YFSETQ, per germline. The CDR3 has 15 residues. CDR3 bases: TGCGCCAGCAGCTTTTGGACAGGGATGCAAGAGACCCAGTACTTC. Protein: CASSFWTGMQETQYF.

V and J are TRBV7-2 and TRBJ2-1; 10 nucleotides line up with TRBD2. The trim removed 5 bases at V and 6 bases at J, leaving 7 bases unmatched. The germline gives CDR1 SGHTA, CDR2 FQGNSA. This CDR3 region has 15 residues. This CDR3 is CASSPSGRVGNEQFF. CDR3 coding DNA: TGTGCCAGCAGCCCAAGCGGGAGGGTCGGCAATGAGCAGTTCTTC.

CDR3 amino acids: CASSAGGDLEAFF. The CDR3 nucleotides read TGTGCCAGCTCAGCGGGGGGCGATCTTGAAGCTTTCTTT. The chain joins TRBV18 to TRBJ1-1; D perhaps matches TRBD1 (6 bases). The CDR3 is 13 amino acids. Deletions cut 5 bases from V and 7 bases from J, with 14 bases between. Germline CDR1 reads KGHSH; CDR2 reads LQKENI.

The chain joins TRBV5-4 to TRBJ2-1; 11 nucleotides line up with TRBD2. This CDR3 comprises 16 residues. V lost 4 bases and J lost 0; bases outside the gene matches: 3. The germline CDR1 and CDR2 sequences are SGHNT and YYREEE (reference sequence). The CDR3 DNA reads as TGTGCCAGCAGCGGGGGACTAGCGGTCTCCTACAATGAGCAGTTCTTC. Protein sequence: CASSGGLAVSYNEQFF.

The J gene is TRBJ2-3, the V gene TRBV7-9; TRBD2 matches 10 bases. Germline CDR1 and CDR2: SEHNR and FQNEAQ (reference sequence). The ends lost 5 bases at V and 2 bases at J; junction bases unmatched: 7. The length of the CDR3 is 16 residues. In nucleotides, the CDR3 is TGTGCCAGCAGCCGATTAGCGGGGGGATACACAGATACGCAGTATTTT. This translates into CASSRLAGGYTDTQYF.

This clone was picked up many times. V gene TRBV9 combines with J gene TRBJ1-1; D unclear. CDR3 length equals 14 residues. Trimming took 1 base from V and 2 from J, leaving 9 bases between them. Germline CDR1 and CDR2: SGDLS and YYNGEE. CDR3 sequence reads: CASSVLDINTEAFF. The CDR3 nucleotides are TGTGCCAGCAGCGTACTCGACATAAACACTGAAGCTTTCTTT.

This clone came up a few times. The chain has TRBV7-2 and TRBJ1-2, with TRBD1 identical over 7 bases. Trimming removed 3 bases from V and 6 bases from J; junction bases left unmatched: 7. This CDR3 region has 14 residues. Germline values: CDR1 SGHTA, CDR2 FQGNSA. CDR3 nucleotide sequence: TGTGCCAGCAGCTTGGAGGGGGCTTTGGATGGCTACACCTTC. Amino acid sequence: CASSLEGALDGYTF.

This clone was recorded a few times. The chain links TRBV11-2 to TRBJ1-3; 7 bases align to TRBD1. This CDR3 region has 13 residues. Per germline, CDR1 SGHAT and CDR2 FQNNGV. V was pared by 5 bases and J by 6 bases, with 4 bases of the junction left unmatched. The CDR3 spells CASSTGVVNTIYF. CDR3 sequence (DNA): TGTGCCAGCAGCACAGGGGTAGTAAACACCATATATTTT.

This clone came up a few times. The chain has TRBV14 and TRBJ2-7; D gene ambiguous. The CDR3 is made up of 12 amino acids. Germline V gene sequence: CDR1 SGHDN, CDR2 FVKESK. V was clipped by 0 bases and J by 3 bases, with 3 bases between them. The CDR3 DNA sequence: TGTGCCAGCAGCCAAGATCGCTACGAGCAGTACTTC. It codes for CASSQDRYEQYF.

This rearrangement joins TRBV6-6 to TRBJ2-7; D not resolved. The V gene's germline CDR1 is MNHNY and CDR2 SVGAGI (reference sequence). The length of the CDR3 is 13 residues. The V and J ends lost 0 bases and 7 bases respectively, with 10 bases between them. The CDR3 region has the DNA TGTGCCAGCAGTTACTCGGGTACAGCTGAGCAGTACTTC. Protein: CASSYSGTAEQYF.

This sequence joins TRBV11-2 and TRBJ1-6, with D unclear. The V and J ends lost 0 bases and 7 bases respectively, with 16 bases between them. CDR3 size: 17 residues. CDR1 and CDR2 (germline): SGHAT, FQNNGV. The chain's CDR3 is CASSLDRLAERNSPLHF. DNA for the CDR3: TGTGCCAGCAGCTTAGATCGATTGGCAGAGCGCAATTCACCCCTCCACTTT. Together with reference TRBV11-2 and TRBJ1-6, the CDR3 gives the full variable domain: EAGVAQSPRYKIIEKRQSVAFWCNPISGHATLYWYQQILGQGPKLLIQFQNNGVVDDSQLPKDRFSAERLKGVDSTLKIQPAKLEDSAVYLCASSLDRLAERNSPLHFGNGTRLTVT.